These 3 T cell receptor beta chains came from one sample sequenced in a study of regulatory T cells in long-lasting Graves disease. Arm-PCR of CDR3 regions with iRepertoire HTBI primers generated TCR beta libraries. Using its own MiXCR run on the multiplex PCR reads, TCRdb lists one record per CDR3 protein. The table lists roughly 410,000 distinct CDR3 sequences, 15% of them singletons, with over 7% in the top ten. Time point: newly diagnosed GD, antithyroid drugs for less than 3 months. The TCR library was made from RNA that had been extracted from PBMCs in TRIzol. These records were also assigned to another study, of T cells in Graves' hyperthyroidism and ophthalmopathy.

This sample comprised peripheral blood mononuclear cells (PBMCs), obtained at new diagnosis, from a patient treated with antithyroid drugs. These receptors were collected from a woman between 40 and 50 years old with Graves disease.

This clonotype appeared many times. The genes are TRBV6-1 and TRBJ2-7, with a tentative D call TRBD1 (6 bases). Germline-derived CDR1 and CDR2 are MNHNS and SASEGT. This CDR3 region has 14 residues. V lost 7 bases and J lost 2, with 15 bases in between. The CDR3 region is CASMTGTPPYEQYF. The CDR3 DNA is TGTGCCAGCATGACCGGGACACCCCCCTACGAGCAGTACTTC.

V usage is TRBV7-2 and J usage is TRBJ2-7, with 7 bases that match TRBD1. The CDR3 runs to 14 residues. Germline trimming cut 5 bases from V and 5 bases from J; bases unmatched to any gene: 9. CDR1 is SGHTA, CDR2 FQGNSA, per germline. The CDR3 coding sequence is TGTGCCAGCAGCACCCGCTCAGGGGGTAACGAGCAGTACTTC. The encoded protein is CASSTRSGGNEQYF.

This clonotype was seen ten or more times. The rearrangement uses TRBV14 and TRBJ1-2; D is possibly TRBD1 (5 bases). The CDR3 spans 15 residues. The germline V gene has CDR1 SGHDN and CDR2 FVKESK. Trimming stripped 0 bases from V and 4 bases from J, with 12 bases between. CDR3: CASSQDIQGIYGYTF. CDR3 in DNA: TGTGCCAGCAGCCAAGATATTCAGGGAATCTATGGCTACACCTTC.